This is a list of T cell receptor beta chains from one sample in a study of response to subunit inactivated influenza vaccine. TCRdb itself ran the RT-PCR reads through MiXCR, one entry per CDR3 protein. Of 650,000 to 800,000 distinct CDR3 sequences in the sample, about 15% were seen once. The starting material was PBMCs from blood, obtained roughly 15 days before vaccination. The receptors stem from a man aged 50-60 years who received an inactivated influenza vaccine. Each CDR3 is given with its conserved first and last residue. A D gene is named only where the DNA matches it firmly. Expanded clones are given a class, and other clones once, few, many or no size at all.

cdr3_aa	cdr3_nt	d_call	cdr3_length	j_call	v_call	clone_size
CASSQEVRRGGLYEQFF	TGCGCCAGCAGCCAAGAAGTGAGGCGGGGGGGCCTTTATGAGCAGTTCTTC	TRBD2	17	TRBJ2-1	TRBV4-3	.
CASSLQRSETQYF	TGTGCCAGCAGCCTACAGAGGAGCGAGACCCAGTACTTC	.	13	TRBJ2-5	TRBV6-2/TRBV6-3	.
CASGWDNEQFF	TGTGCCAGCGGATGGGACAATGAGCAGTTCTTC	.	11	TRBJ2-1	TRBV7-2	.
CATKKESNTGELFF	TGTGCCACCAAGAAGGAATCGAACACCGGGGAGCTGTTTTTT	.	14	TRBJ2-2	TRBV10-3	many
CASSPNRDWGTQYF	TGTGCCAGCAGTCCAAACAGGGACTGGGGGACCCAGTACTTC	.	14	TRBJ2-5	TRBV12-3/TRBV12-4	.
CACNSQGYQETQYF	TGTGCCTGCAACTCACAGGGGTACCAAGAGACCCAGTACTTC	TRBD1	14	TRBJ2-5	TRBV12-3/TRBV12-4	.
CASSGLGAEKLFF	TGTGCCAGCAGCGGGCTGGGGGCCGAAAAACTGTTTTTT	.	13	TRBJ1-4	TRBV12-3/TRBV12-4	.
CASSTHREQYF	TGCGCCAGCAGCACTCACAGGGAACAGTACTTC	.	11	TRBJ2-7	TRBV5-1	many
CASSPVPRETGELFF	TGTGCCAGCAGTCCCGTACCTCGAGAAACCGGGGAGCTGTTTTTT	.	15	TRBJ2-2	TRBV12-3/TRBV12-4	once
CASSRTGKFNEQYF	TGTGCCAGCAGTCGCACAGGGAAATTCAACGAGCAGTACTTC	.	14	TRBJ2-7	TRBV11-2	.
CASSSVVTGEQFF	TGTGCCAGCAGCTCCGTGGTCACGGGTGAGCAGTTCTTC	.	13	TRBJ2-1	TRBV9	many
CATSRDRGVNNEQFF	TGTGCCACCAGCAGGGACAGGGGGGTTAACAATGAGCAGTTCTTC	TRBD1	15	TRBJ2-1	TRBV15	.
CASIGNSGYNEQFF	TGTGCCAGCATTGGAAATTCAGGCTACAATGAGCAGTTCTTC	.	14	TRBJ2-1	TRBV5-5	.
CAIRVGRSTDTQYF	TGTGCCATCAGGGTTGGGCGGTCCACAGATACGCAGTATTTT	.	14	TRBJ2-3	TRBV10-3	.
CASSIPPLYRSYEQYF	TGTGCCAGCAGCATCCCCCCGCTGTACAGGTCCTACGAGCAGTACTTC	.	16	TRBJ2-7	TRBV21-1	.
CSAVGILAGVRLVNEQFF	TGCAGTGCCGTAGGCATTCTAGCGGGGGTCCGGTTGGTCAATGAGCAGTTCTTC	TRBD2	18	TRBJ2-1	TRBV20-1	few
CASTSTELFF	TGTGCCAGCACCTCGACGGAGCTGTTTTTT	.	10	TRBJ2-2	TRBV7-9	few
CASRLEVAGRSEAFF	TGTGCAAGTCGCTTAGAAGTGGCAGGAAGGTCTGAAGCTTTCTTT	.	15	TRBJ1-1	TRBV12-2	.
CASSPAIERRDTQYF	TGTGCCAGCAGCCCAGCAATCGAGCGGAGAGATACGCAGTATTTT	.	15	TRBJ2-3	TRBV9	once
CASSLEAGGYEQYF	TGTGCCAGCAGCTTAGAGGCAGGGGGATACGAGCAGTACTTC	TRBD1	14	TRBJ2-7	TRBV7-8	many
CASSRELGGQGTYEQYF	TGTGCCAGCAGCCGCGAACTAGGAGGACAGGGGACCTACGAGCAGTACTTC	TRBD1	17	TRBJ2-7	TRBV4-2	.
CASSLKGGLETQYF	TGTGCCAGCAGTTTAAAAGGGGGGCTAGAGACCCAGTACTTC	.	14	TRBJ2-5	TRBV28	.
CASQTGAYEQYF	TGTGCCAGCCAGACGGGAGCCTACGAGCAGTACTTC	.	12	TRBJ2-7	TRBV7-9	few
CASSPESGGRQPQHF	TGTGCCAGCTCACCAGAATCTGGGGGAAGGCAGCCCCAGCATTTT	.	15	TRBJ1-5	TRBV18	few
CASSLSIPLKDGYTF	TGTGCCAGCAGTTTATCGATTCCCCTGAAAGATGGCTACACCTTC	.	15	TRBJ1-2	TRBV27	.
CASTSGTFTYEQYF	TGTGCCAGCACCTCCGGTACCTTTACCTACGAGCAGTACTTC	.	14	TRBJ2-7	TRBV28	few
CASRSSQGSNQPQHF	TGTGCCAGCAGGAGTTCCCAGGGTAGCAATCAGCCCCAGCATTTT	.	15	TRBJ1-5	TRBV6-1	few
CASQLLAGGDYEQYF	TGTGCCAGCCAGCTACTAGCGGGAGGGGACTACGAGCAGTACTTC	TRBD2	15	TRBJ2-7	TRBV6-5	.
CASSLTGNEQFF	TGTGCCAGCTCTTTGACCGGCAATGAGCAGTTCTTC	.	12	TRBJ2-1	TRBV11-2	many
CAISESGSGRASGANVLTF	TGTGCCATCAGTGAGTCGGGTAGCGGGAGGGCCTCTGGGGCCAACGTCCTGACTTTC	TRBD2	19	TRBJ2-6	TRBV10-3	.
CASQGQAYEQYF	TGTGCCAGTCAGGGACAGGCCTACGAGCAGTACTTC	TRBD1	12	TRBJ2-7	TRBV6-5	few
CATSRVLAAEQFF	TGTGCCACCAGCAGGGTTCTAGCGGCTGAGCAGTTCTTC	TRBD2	13	TRBJ2-1	TRBV15	few
CASSHVWRQEYTGELFF	TGTGCCAGCAGCCATGTTTGGAGACAGGAATACACCGGGGAGCTGTTTTTT	.	17	TRBJ2-2	TRBV3-1	.
CASSLRAGVGYEQYF	TGTGCCAGCAGCCTCAGGGCGGGAGTGGGATACGAGCAGTACTTC	TRBD2	15	TRBJ2-7	TRBV7-2	.